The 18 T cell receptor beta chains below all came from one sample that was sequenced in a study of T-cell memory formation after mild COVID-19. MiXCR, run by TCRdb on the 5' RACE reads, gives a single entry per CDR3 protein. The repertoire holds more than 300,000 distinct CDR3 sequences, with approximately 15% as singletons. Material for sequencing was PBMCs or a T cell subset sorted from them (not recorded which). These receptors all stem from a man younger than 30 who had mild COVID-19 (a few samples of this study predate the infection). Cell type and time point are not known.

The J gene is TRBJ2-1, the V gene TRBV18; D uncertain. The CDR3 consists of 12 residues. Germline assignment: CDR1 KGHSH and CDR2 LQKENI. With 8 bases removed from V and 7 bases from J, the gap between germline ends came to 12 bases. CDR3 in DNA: TGTGCCAGCGGGTTCGGGTGGAATGAGCAGTTCTTC. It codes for CASGFGWNEQFF.

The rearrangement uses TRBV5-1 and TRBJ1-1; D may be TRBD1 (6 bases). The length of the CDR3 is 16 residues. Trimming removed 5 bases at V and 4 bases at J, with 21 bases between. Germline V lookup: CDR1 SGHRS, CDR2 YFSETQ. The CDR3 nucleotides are TGCGCCAGCAGTCTTAAGGACAGATCCCGTGGCACTGAAGCTTTCTTT. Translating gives CASSLKDRSRGTEAFF.

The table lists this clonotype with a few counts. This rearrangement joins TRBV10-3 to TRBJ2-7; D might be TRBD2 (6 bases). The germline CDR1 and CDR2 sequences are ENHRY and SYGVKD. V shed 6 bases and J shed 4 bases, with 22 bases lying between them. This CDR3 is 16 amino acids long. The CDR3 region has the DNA TGTGCCATCAGGGCCCCCGTTTTCTCAGGGACTTACGAGCAGTACTTC. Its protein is CAIRAPVFSGTYEQYF.

CDR3: CASRKQGNEQYF. The CDR3 DNA reads TGTGCCAGCAGGAAACAGGGGAACGAGCAGTACTTC. The rearrangement links TRBV6-5 to TRBJ2-7, with 7 bases lining up with TRBD1. This CDR3 has 12 residues. Germline CDR1 MNHEY, CDR2 SVGAGI. With 6 bases clipped from V and 5 bases from J, the junction kept 4 bases outside the gene matches.

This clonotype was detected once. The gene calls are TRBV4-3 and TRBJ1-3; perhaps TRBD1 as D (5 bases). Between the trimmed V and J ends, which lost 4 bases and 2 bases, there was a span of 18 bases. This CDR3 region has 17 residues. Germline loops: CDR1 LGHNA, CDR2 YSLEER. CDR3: CASSLELRGDAGNTIYF. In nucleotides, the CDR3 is TGCGCCAGCAGCCTTGAATTAAGGGGAGACGCTGGAAACACCATATATTTT.

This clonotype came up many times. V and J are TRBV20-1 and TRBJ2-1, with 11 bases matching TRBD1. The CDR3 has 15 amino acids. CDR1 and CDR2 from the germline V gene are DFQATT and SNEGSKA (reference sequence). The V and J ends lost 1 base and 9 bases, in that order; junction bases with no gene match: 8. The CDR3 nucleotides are TGCAGTGCTAGAGGGGGACAGGGGGTTTCTGTTGAGCAGTTCTTC. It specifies CSARGGQGVSVEQFF.

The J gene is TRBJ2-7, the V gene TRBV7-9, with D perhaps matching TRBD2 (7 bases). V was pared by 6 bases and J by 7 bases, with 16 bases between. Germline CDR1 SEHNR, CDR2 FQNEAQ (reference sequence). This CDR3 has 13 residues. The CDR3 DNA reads TGTGCCAGCAGTCAAAGGGGGGGCTGGGAGCAGTACGTC. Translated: CASSQRGGWEQYV.

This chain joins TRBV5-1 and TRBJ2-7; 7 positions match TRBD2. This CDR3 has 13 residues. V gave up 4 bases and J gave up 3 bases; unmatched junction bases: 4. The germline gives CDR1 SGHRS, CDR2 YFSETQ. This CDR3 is CASSHPGGYEQYF. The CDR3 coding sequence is TGCGCCAGCAGCCACCCGGGGGGCTACGAGCAGTACTTC.

CDR3 nucleotide sequence: TGTGCCAGCAGCTTTGGACCGGGACAGGGAACAGATACGCAGTATTTT. Encoded protein: CASSFGPGQGTDTQYF. The chain carries TRBV5-4 and TRBJ2-3, with 9 nucleotides matching TRBD1. Per germline, CDR1 SGHNT and CDR2 YYREEE (reference sequence). The junction had 7 bases not matched to a gene; V was cut back by 2 bases and J by 3 bases. This CDR3 has 16 residues.

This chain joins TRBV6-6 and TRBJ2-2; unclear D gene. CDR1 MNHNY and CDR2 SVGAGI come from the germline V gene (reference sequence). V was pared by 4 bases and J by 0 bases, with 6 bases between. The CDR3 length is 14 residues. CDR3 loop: CASSWLPNTGELFF. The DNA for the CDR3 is TGTGCCAGCAGTTGGCTCCCGAACACCGGGGAGCTGTTTTTT.

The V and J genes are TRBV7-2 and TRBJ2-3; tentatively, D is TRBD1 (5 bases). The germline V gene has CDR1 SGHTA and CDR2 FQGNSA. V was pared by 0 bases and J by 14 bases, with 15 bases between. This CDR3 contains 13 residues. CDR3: CASSLAGLPPGYF. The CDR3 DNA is TGTGCCAGCAGCTTAGCGGGGCTCCCCCCTGGGTATTTT.

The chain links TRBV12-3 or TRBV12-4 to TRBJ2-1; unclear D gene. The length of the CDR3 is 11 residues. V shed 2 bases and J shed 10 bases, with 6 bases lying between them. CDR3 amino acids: CASSLRREQFF. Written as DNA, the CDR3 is TGTGCCAGCAGTTTACGGCGGGAGCAGTTCTTC.

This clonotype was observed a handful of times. Written as DNA, the CDR3 is TGTGCCAGCAGTTACCCCCCGGAAGAAGCGCCAACTAATGAAAAACTGTTTTTT. Translating it yields CASSYPPEEAPTNEKLFF. V gene TRBV6-6 combines with J gene TRBJ1-4; no clear D gene. Looked up from germline, CDR1 is MNHNY and CDR2 is SVGAGI (reference sequence). This CDR3 comprises 18 residues. Trimming shortened V by 2 bases and J by 0 bases, and 16 bases separated the two germline ends.

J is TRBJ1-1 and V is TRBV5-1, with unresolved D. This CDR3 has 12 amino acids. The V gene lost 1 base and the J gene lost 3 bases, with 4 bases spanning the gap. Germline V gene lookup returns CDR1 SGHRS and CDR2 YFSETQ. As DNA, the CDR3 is TGCGCCAGCAGCTTGACGGACACTGAAGCTTTCTTT. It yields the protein CASSLTDTEAFF.

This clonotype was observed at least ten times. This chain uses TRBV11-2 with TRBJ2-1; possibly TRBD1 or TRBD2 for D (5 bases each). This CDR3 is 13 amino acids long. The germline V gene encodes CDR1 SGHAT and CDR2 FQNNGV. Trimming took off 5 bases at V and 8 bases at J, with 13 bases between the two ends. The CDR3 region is CASSGQLGDEQFF. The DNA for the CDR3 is TGTGCCAGCAGCGGACAACTAGGAGATGAGCAGTTCTTC.

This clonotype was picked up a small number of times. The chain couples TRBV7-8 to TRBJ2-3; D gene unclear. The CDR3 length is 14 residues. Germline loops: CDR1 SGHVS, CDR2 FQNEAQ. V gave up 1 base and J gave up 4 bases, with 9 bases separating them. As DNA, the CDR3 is TGTGCCAGCAGCTTAGGGGGTTATGCAGATACGCAGTATTTT. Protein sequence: CASSLGGYADTQYF.

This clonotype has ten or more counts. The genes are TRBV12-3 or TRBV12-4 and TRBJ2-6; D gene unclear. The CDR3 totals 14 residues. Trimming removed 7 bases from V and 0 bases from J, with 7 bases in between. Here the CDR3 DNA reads TGTGCCAGCATCCCACTCTCTGGGGCCAACGTCCTGACTTTC. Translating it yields CASIPLSGANVLTF.

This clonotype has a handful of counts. CDR3 in DNA: TGCAGTGTTAGGTGGGGTATGGATCAGCCCCAGCATTTT. This gives the protein CSVRWGMDQPQHF. The chain has TRBV20-1 and TRBJ1-5, with D hard to call. This CDR3 region has 13 residues. Trimming removed 7 bases from V and 5 bases from J, with 15 bases in between. Per germline, CDR1 DFQATT and CDR2 SNEGSKA (reference sequence).